Listed below are T cell receptor beta chains from one sample, sequenced in a study of T cell responses to AZD1222 COVID-19 vaccine. The data were produced by immunoSEQ multiplex PCR, yet TCRdb's version contains in-frame clones alone and is incomplete. The sample has 150,000 to 200,000 clones, approximately 92% seen once. This sample comprised peripheral blood, obtained on day 0 of AZD1222 vaccination. These receptors all stem from an adult in good health. The CDR3 runs from the conserved cysteine through the conserved F or W. A D gene is named only where the DNA matches it firmly. Only some rows state a clone size, as once, few, many or a class for expanded clones.

. | TRBJ1-1 | TRBV5-4 | . | CAGFKGPNTEAFF | TGTGCCGGTTTCAAGGGGCCGAACACTGAAGCTTTCTTT
. | TRBJ2-2 | TRBV19 | . | CASSIDQAGPGGELFF | TGTGCCAGTAGTATAGATCAGGCAGGGCCGGGTGGGGAGCTGTTTTTT
. | TRBJ1-2 | TRBV6-5 | . | CASSYGTPDYGYTF | TGTGCCAGCAGTTACGGGACGCCGGACTATGGCTACACCTTC
. | TRBJ1-1 | TRBV2 | . | CASSEGRAFFSEAFF | TGTGCCAGCAGTGAAGGCAGGGCTTTTTTTTCTGAAGCTTTCTTT
. | TRBJ2-1 | TRBV7-9 | TRBD1 | CASNPGTGDNEQFF | TGTGCCAGCAACCCCGGGACAGGGGACAATGAGCAGTTCTTC
once | TRBJ1-2 | TRBV2 | . | CASRDSTDYGYTF | TGTGCCAGCAGGGACAGTACAGACTATGGCTACACCTTC
. | TRBJ1-1 | TRBV7-9 | . | CASGRLDTEAFF | TGTGCTTCGGGTCGGTTGGACACTGAAGCTTTCTTT
. | TRBJ2-5 | TRBV28 | . | CATGRETQYF | TGTGCCACCGGGCGCGAGACCCAGTACTTC
. | TRBJ2-7 | TRBV9 | . | CASSDRERNPYEQYF | TGTGCCAGCAGCGACAGGGAAAGAAACCCCTACGAGCAGTACTTC
. | TRBJ2-3 | TRBV7-3 | . | CASSRDRGTDTQYF | TGTGCCAGCAGCCGAGACAGAGGCACAGATACGCAGTATTTT
. | TRBJ2-5 | TRBV5-1 | TRBD2 | CASSQSPKPSGEETQYF | TGCGCCAGCAGCCAGTCCCCCAAACCTAGCGGGGAAGAGACCCAGTACTTC
. | TRBJ1-6 | TRBV6-5 | . | CASSYLTGNSPLHF | TGTGCCAGCAGTTACCTCACAGGGAACTCACCCCTCCACTTT
. | TRBJ2-2 | TRBV6-5 | . | CASSYSELTGKLFF | TGTGCCAGCAGTTACTCTGAACTAACCGGGAAGCTGTTTTTT
. | TRBJ2-7 | TRBV19 | . | CASSRGSALYEQYF | TGTGCCAGTAGTCGTGGCAGCGCATTATACGAGCAGTACTTC
. | TRBJ1-1 | TRBV18 | TRBD1 | CASSPGRQGATEAFF | TGTGCCAGCTCACCAGGGCGCCAGGGGGCCACTGAAGCTTTCTTT
. | TRBJ1-5 | TRBV5-1 | . | CASSPGEGDSNQPQHF | TGCGCCAGCAGCCCGGGGGAAGGGGACAGCAATCAGCCCCAGCATTTT
. | TRBJ2-1 | TRBV29-1 | . | CSGDGDGYNEQFF | TGCAGTGGGGATGGGGACGGTTACAATGAGCAGTTCTTC
. | TRBJ2-7 | TRBV7-8 | . | CASSSFAGRTYEQYF | TGTGCCAGCAGCTCCTTTGCCGGTCGCACCTACGAGCAGTACTTC
. | TRBJ1-6 | TRBV7-2 | . | CASSLAGRGPAPLHF | TGTGCCAGCAGCCTGGCGGGCAGGGGCCCAGCACCCCTCCACTTT
. | TRBJ2-5 | TRBV3-1/TRBV3-2 | TRBD2 | CASSQGSSGAQETQYF | TGTGCCAGCAGCCAGGGTTCTAGCGGCGCACAAGAGACCCAGTACTTC
. | TRBJ2-6 | TRBV6-2/TRBV6-3 | . | CASSGPGSGANVLTF | TGTGCCAGCAGTGGGCCGGGCTCTGGGGCCAACGTCCTGACTTTC
. | TRBJ1-6 | TRBV12-3/TRBV12-4 | . | CASSLDSGSPLHF | TGTGCCAGCAGTTTAGATTCCGGTTCACCCCTCCACTTT
. | TRBJ2-1 | TRBV15 | TRBD1 | CATSRGQGSYNEQFF | TGTGCTACCAGCAGGGGACAGGGCTCCTACAATGAGCAGTTCTTC
. | TRBJ2-5 | TRBV5-1 | TRBD2 | CATQQGGGARETQYF | TGCGCCACCCAGCAAGGCGGGGGGGCTCGGGAGACCCAGTACTTC
few | TRBJ1-1 | TRBV19 | . | CASSTVDSLRGTEAFF | TGTGCCAGTAGTACCGTGGACAGCCTAAGGGGCACTGAAGCTTTCTTT
. | TRBJ1-4 | TRBV7-2 | . | CASSLGGWSEKLFF | TGTGCCAGCAGCTTAGGGGGATGGAGTGAAAAACTGTTTTTT
. | TRBJ1-6 | TRBV3-1/TRBV3-2 | . | CASVGARSPLHF | TGTGCCAGCGTCGGGGCCCGATCACCCCTCCACTTT
. | TRBJ2-7 | TRBV3-1/TRBV3-2 | . | CASSLSAYEQYF | TGTGCCAGCAGCCTAAGCGCCTACGAGCAGTACTTC
. | TRBJ1-1 | TRBV18 | . | CASSPAAGSRNTEAFF | TGTGCCAGCTCACCCGCCGCAGGGAGCAGGAACACTGAAGCTTTCTTT
few | TRBJ2-2 | TRBV3-1/TRBV3-2 | . | CASSQEGQAGELFF | TGTGCCAGCAGCCAGGAAGGGCAGGCCGGGGAGCTGTTTTTT
. | TRBJ2-1 | TRBV11-2 | . | CASSRLLNNEQFF | TGTGCCAGCAGCCGGCTTTTAAACAATGAGCAGTTCTTC
. | TRBJ1-5 | TRBV18 | . | CASSPGGDQPQHF | TGTGCCAGCTCACCTGGAGGAGATCAGCCCCAGCATTTT
. | TRBJ2-3 | TRBV6-6 | . | CASSYSGDTQYF | TGTGCCAGCAGTTACAGCGGTGATACGCAGTATTTT
. | TRBJ1-5 | TRBV4-2 | . | CASSQDQAGWNQPQHF | TGTGCCAGCAGCCAAGATCAGGCAGGGTGGAATCAGCCCCAGCATTTT
. | TRBJ1-2 | TRBV5-1 | . | CASKGLRGYTF | TGCGCCAGCAAGGGGTTGCGAGGCTACACCTTC
. | TRBJ2-1 | TRBV10-2 | TRBD2 | CASSEYSGAYNEQFF | TGCGCCAGCAGTGAGTACAGCGGGGCCTACAATGAGCAGTTCTTC
. | TRBJ2-7 | TRBV27 | TRBD1 | CASSLGQGGTYEQYF | TGTGCCAGCAGTTTAGGACAGGGGGGAACCTACGAGCAGTACTTC
once | TRBJ2-1 | TRBV15 | . | CATSFDSYNEQFF | TGTGCCACCAGCTTCGACTCCTACAATGAGCAGTTCTTC
. | TRBJ2-7 | TRBV12-3/TRBV12-4 | . | CASSLSGEQYF | TGTGCCAGCAGTTTAAGCGGGGAGCAGTACTTC
. | TRBJ2-7 | TRBV5-6 | . | CASSPVRWGRRHEQYF | TGTGCCAGCAGCCCGGTCCGCTGGGGTAGGAGACACGAGCAGTACTTC